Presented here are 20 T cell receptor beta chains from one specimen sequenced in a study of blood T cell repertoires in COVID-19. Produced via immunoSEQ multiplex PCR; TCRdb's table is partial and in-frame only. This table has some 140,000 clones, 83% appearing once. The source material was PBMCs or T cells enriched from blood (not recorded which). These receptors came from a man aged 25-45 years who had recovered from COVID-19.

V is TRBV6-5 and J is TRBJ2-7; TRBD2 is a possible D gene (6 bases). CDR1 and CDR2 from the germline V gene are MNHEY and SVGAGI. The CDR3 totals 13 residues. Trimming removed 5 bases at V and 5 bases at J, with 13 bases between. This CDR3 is CASSRLASDEQYF. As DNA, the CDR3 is TGTGCCAGCAGTAGGCTAGCGAGCGACGAGCAGTACTTC.

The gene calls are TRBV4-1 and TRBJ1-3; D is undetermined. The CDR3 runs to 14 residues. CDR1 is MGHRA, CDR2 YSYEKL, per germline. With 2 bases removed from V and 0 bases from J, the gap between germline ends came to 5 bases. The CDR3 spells CASSQTNSGNTIYF. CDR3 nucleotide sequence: TGCGCCAGCAGCCAAACAAACTCTGGAAACACCATATATTTT.

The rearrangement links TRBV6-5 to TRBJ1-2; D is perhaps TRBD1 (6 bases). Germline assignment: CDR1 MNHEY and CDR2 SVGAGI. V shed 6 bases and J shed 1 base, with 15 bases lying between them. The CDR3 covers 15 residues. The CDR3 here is CASRVTGLNNYGYTF. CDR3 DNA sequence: TGTGCCAGCAGGGTCACAGGGCTAAATAACTATGGCTACACCTTC.

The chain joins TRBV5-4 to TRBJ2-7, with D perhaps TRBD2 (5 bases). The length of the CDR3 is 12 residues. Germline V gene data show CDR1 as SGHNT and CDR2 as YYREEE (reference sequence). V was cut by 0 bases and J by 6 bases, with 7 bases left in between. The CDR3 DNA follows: TGTGCCAGCAGCTTGGATCGGGGCGAGCAGTACTTC. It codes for CASSLDRGEQYF.

The CDR3 DNA follows: TGCGCCAGCAGCTTGTCAGGGGGCAATTCTGAAGCTTTCTTT. This gives the protein CASSLSGGNSEAFF. This chain uses TRBV5-1 with TRBJ1-1; 8 bases are shared with TRBD1. The CDR3 runs to 14 residues. Germline CDR1 is SGHRS and CDR2 is YFSETQ. Losses at the gene ends were 1 base for V and 6 bases for J; bases not matched to a gene: 5.

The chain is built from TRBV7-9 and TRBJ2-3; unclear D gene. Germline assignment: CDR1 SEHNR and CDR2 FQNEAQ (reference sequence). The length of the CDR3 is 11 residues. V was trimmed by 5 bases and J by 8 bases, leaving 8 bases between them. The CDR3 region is CASSPRVTQYF. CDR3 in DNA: TGTGCCAGCAGCCCACGGGTTACGCAGTATTTT.

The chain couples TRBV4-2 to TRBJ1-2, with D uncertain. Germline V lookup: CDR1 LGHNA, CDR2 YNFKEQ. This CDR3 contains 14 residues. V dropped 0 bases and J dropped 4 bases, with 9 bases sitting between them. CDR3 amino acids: CASSQDRGGYGYTF. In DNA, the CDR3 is TGTGCCAGCAGCCAAGATCGGGGAGGCTATGGCTACACCTTC.

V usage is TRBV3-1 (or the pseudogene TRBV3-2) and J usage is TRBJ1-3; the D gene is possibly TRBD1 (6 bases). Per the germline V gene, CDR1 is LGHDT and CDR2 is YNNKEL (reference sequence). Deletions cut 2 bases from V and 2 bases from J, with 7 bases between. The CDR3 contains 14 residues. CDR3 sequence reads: CASSQRTAGNTIYF. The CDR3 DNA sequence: TGTGCCAGCAGCCAAAGGACAGCTGGAAACACCATATATTTT.

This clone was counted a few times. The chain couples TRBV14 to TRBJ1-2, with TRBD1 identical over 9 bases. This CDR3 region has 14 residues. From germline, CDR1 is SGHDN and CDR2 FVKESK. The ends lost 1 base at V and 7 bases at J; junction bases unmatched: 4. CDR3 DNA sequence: TGTGCCAGCAGCCAAGGGACAGGGGCAGGTGGCTACACCTTC. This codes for CASSQGTGAGGYTF.

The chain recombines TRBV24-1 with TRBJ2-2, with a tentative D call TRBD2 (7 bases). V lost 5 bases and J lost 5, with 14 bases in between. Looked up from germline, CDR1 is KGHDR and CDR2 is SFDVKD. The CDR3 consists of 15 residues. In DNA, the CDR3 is TGTGCCACCAGTGGGGGGGGGCCTCCGACCGGGGAGCTGTTTTTT. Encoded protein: CATSGGGPPTGELFF.

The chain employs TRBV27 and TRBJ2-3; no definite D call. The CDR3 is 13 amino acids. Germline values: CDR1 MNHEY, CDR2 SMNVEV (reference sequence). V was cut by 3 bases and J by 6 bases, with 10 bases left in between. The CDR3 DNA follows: TGTGCCAGCAGTTTCCTAGTTCCCGATACGCAGTATTTT. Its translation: CASSFLVPDTQYF.

The CDR3 bases are TGTGCCTGGAGAGTAGCCGGAGAATTTCAGCCCCAGCATTTT. Its translation: CAWRVAGEFQPQHF. The gene calls are TRBV30 and TRBJ1-5; no clear D gene. The CDR3 consists of 14 residues. Between the trimmed V and J ends, which lost 3 bases and 6 bases, there was a span of 15 bases. Germline values: CDR1 GTSNPN, CDR2 SVGIG (reference sequence).

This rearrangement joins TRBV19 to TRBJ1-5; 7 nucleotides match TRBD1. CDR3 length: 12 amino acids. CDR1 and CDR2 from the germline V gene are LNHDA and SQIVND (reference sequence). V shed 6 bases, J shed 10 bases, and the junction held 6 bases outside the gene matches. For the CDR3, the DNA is TGTGCCAGTAGGGACAGGCTACATCCCCAGCATTTT. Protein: CASRDRLHPQHF.

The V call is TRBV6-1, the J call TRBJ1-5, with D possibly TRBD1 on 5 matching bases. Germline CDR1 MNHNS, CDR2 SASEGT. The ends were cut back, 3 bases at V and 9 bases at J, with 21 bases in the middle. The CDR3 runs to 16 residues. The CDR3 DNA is TGTGCCAGCAGTGACCGACAAACTGGTAGCGGGGGGCCCCAGCATTTT. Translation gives CASSDRQTGSGGPQHF.

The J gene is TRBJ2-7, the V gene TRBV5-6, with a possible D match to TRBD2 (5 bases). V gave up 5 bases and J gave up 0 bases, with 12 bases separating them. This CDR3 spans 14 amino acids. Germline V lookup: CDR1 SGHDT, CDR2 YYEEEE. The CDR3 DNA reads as TGTGCCAGCAGTCGGGGAACGGGCTCCTACGAGCAGTACTTC. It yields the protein CASSRGTGSYEQYF.

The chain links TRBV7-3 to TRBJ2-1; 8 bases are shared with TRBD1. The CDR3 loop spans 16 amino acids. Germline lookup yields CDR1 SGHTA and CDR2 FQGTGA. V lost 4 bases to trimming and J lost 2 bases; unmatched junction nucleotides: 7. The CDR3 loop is CASSSADRVAYNEQFF. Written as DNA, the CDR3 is TGTGCCAGCAGCTCTGCGGACAGGGTGGCCTACAATGAGCAGTTCTTC.

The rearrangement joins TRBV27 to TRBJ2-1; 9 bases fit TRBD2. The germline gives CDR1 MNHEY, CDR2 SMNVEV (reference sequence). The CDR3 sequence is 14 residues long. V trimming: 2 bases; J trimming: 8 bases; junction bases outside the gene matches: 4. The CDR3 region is CASSLAGGMDEQFF. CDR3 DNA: TGTGCCAGCAGTTTAGCGGGAGGGATGGATGAGCAGTTCTTC.

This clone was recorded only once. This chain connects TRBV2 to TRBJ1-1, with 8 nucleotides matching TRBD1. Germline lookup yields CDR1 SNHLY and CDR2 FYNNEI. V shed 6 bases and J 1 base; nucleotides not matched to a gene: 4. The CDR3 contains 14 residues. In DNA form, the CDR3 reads TGTGCCAGCAGCGCGGGACAGGCGAACACTGAAGCTTTCTTT. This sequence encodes CASSAGQANTEAFF.

CDR3 loop: CASSQAGGLAGNTIYF. The CDR3 DNA reads as TGTGCCAGCAGCCAAGCAGGGGGACTGGCTGGAAACACCATATATTTT. The chain links TRBV3-1 (or the pseudogene TRBV3-2) to TRBJ1-3; 7 bases agree with TRBD1. CDR3 length equals 16 residues. Germline V gene lookup returns CDR1 LGHDT and CDR2 YNNKEL (reference sequence). J lost 2 bases, V lost 1 base, and 5 bases had no gene match.

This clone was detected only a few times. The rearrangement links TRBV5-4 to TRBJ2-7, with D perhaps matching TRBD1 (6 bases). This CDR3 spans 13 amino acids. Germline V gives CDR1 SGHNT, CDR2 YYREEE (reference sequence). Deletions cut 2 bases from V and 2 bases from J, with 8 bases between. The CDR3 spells CASSFQGPYEQYF. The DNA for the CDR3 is TGTGCCAGCAGCTTTCAGGGGCCCTACGAGCAGTACTTC.